The clone carrying this TCR beta chain was seen at least ten times. This record comes from a study of metastatic and nonmetastatic thyroid tumors. Thyroid surgery had not been preceded by any treatment in any patient. How the authors handled the data: Building a distant-metastasis classifier for papillary thyroid cancer drew on CDR3 differences across clinicopathological groups. MiXCR re-clonotyped the PCR reads for TCRdb. The V and J calls and clone size are TCRdb's, not the authors'. The data show 20,000 or so clones, roughly 9.8% seen once. V shed 1 base, J shed 7 bases, and the junction held 17 bases outside the gene matches. This CDR3 region has 17 residues. CDR1 and CDR2 from the germline V gene are DFQATT and SNEGSKA (reference sequence).

V gene TRBV20-1 combines with J gene TRBJ2-3; TRBD2 agrees at 7 bases. Sequenced sample: blood. This TCR came from a female donor with papillary thyroid cancer or a benign thyroid nodule (not recorded which). Some clones in this sample may be carry-over from other donors' samples. The CDR3 coding sequence is TGCAGTGCTAGAGCCCCCCTCGGGTTAGCGGGTAGGAATACGCAGTATTTT. This translates into CSARAPLGLAGRNTQYF.